The 26 T cell receptor beta chains reported below all come from one sample, sequenced in a study of neurological immune-mediated disorders. TCRdb used MiXCR to reprocess the 5' RACE reads, holding one entry per CDR3 protein. The table records some 66,000 distinct CDR3 sequences, under 5% of them present only once. Material for sequencing was PBMCs. These receptors all come from a man aged 45 to 65 with multiple sclerosis.

In its sample, this clonotype was seen many times. The chain uses TRBV7-8 and TRBJ2-1; D is undetermined. Germline-derived CDR1 and CDR2 are SGHVS and FQNEAQ. CDR3 length equals 15 residues. V shed 5 bases and J shed 5 bases, with 16 bases lying between them. The CDR3 DNA sequence: TGTGCCAGCAGCGAACGGTACGACATACACAATGAGCAGTTCTTC. It codes for CASSERYDIHNEQFF.

The sample holds many counts of this clonotype. V usage is TRBV20-1 and J usage is TRBJ1-2; 7 positions agree with TRBD1. Germline CDR1 reads DFQATT; CDR2 reads SNEGSKA (reference sequence). The CDR3 sequence is 12 residues long. J was trimmed by 3 bases and V by 6 bases; bases with no gene match: 4. CDR3 nucleotides: TGCAGTGCAAAAGGGACAGACTATGGCTACACCTTC. Amino acid sequence: CSAKGTDYGYTF.

This clonotype was observed a handful of times. V gene TRBV12-3 or TRBV12-4 combines with J gene TRBJ1-4, with D uncertain. CDR3 size: 14 residues. V lost 6 bases, J lost 10 bases, and 18 bases lay in between. As DNA, the CDR3 is TGTGCCAGCAGGGGAACAGCCCAGGTTGGAAAACTGTTTTTT. Translation: CASRGTAQVGKLFF.

At least ten counts were recorded for this clonotype. This chain uses TRBV5-1 with TRBJ2-7, with D maybe TRBD1 (6 bases). The germline CDR1 and CDR2 sequences are SGHRS and YFSETQ. Trimming cost V 6 bases and J 1 base, with 11 bases left between them. The CDR3 has 13 amino acids. CDR3 sequence (DNA): TGCGCCAGCAACCGGGACAATTCCTACGAGCAGTACTTC. Its translation is CASNRDNSYEQYF.

This clonotype was detected many times. The chain is built from TRBV4-1 and TRBJ2-7; TRBD1 aligns across 11 bases. The CDR3 extends over 15 amino acids. V lost 2 bases, J lost 3 bases, and 3 bases stayed unmatched. Germline values: CDR1 MGHRA, CDR2 YSYEKL. This CDR3 reads CASSQPGQGVYEQYF. CDR3 nucleotide sequence: TGCGCCAGCAGCCAACCGGGACAGGGGGTCTACGAGCAGTACTTC.

This clonotype has ten or more counts. At one end the junction does not follow the germline gene, possibly because of a read error. The chain recombines TRBV5-1 with TRBJ2-5; no reliable D call. Germline loops: CDR1 SGHRS, CDR2 YFSETQ. This CDR3 has 12 residues. The CDR3 region is CASSLDPARPHF. In DNA form, the CDR3 reads TGCGCCAGCAGCTTGGATCCGGCCCGGCCTCACTTC.

This clonotype was seen at least ten times. The rearrangement links TRBV20-1 to TRBJ2-1, with D maybe TRBD2 (7 bases). The CDR3 totals 14 residues. With 3 bases removed from V and 7 bases from J, the gap between germline ends came to 16 bases. Germline values: CDR1 DFQATT, CDR2 SNEGSKA (reference sequence). The chain's CDR3 is CSASRGGRLNEQFF. CDR3 nucleotide sequence: TGCAGTGCTAGTAGGGGGGGCCGTTTAAATGAGCAGTTCTTC.

This clonotype came up many times. The rearrangement uses TRBV15 and TRBJ2-3; the D gene is possibly TRBD2 (6 bases). The V gene lost 1 base and the J gene lost 2 bases, with 28 bases spanning the gap. Germline V CDR1 and CDR2: LNHNV, YYDKDF (reference sequence). The CDR3 runs 21 residues. As DNA, the CDR3 is TGTGCCACCAGCAGAGCATCCCCCTTTATGTGGACTACCAATTACACAGATACGCAGTATTTT. It yields the protein CATSRASPFMWTTNYTDTQYF.

This clonotype has a count of ten or more. The rearrangement uses TRBV5-1 and TRBJ2-3; TRBD2 matches 8 bases. V lost 0 bases, J lost 5 bases, and 2 bases stayed unmatched. CDR3 size: 14 residues. Germline V gene lookup returns CDR1 SGHRS and CDR2 YFSETQ. CDR3 DNA sequence: TGCGCCAGCAGCTTGGTTAGCGGGGAAGATACGCAGTATTTT. This gives the protein CASSLVSGEDTQYF.

This clonotype has ten or more counts. The J gene is TRBJ2-4, the V gene TRBV6-2 or TRBV6-3; the D gene is possibly TRBD2 (7 bases). Germline lookup yields CDR1 MNHEY and CDR2 SVGEGT. V was pared by 8 bases and J by 2 bases, with 13 bases between. This CDR3 contains 14 residues. CDR3 in amino acids: CASGGGGTKNIQYF. The CDR3 DNA follows: TGTGCCAGCGGAGGGGGGGGCACCAAAAACATTCAGTACTTC.

This clonotype has a count of ten or more. This CDR3 is CASSSSGSGEQFF. Written as DNA, the CDR3 is TGTGCCAGCAGCTCGTCAGGATCCGGGGAGCAGTTCTTC. The chain carries TRBV7-9 and TRBJ2-1; no clear D. Trimming removed 4 bases from V and 10 bases from J, with 14 bases in between. The V gene's germline CDR1 is SEHNR and CDR2 FQNEAQ (reference sequence). This CDR3 has 13 amino acids.

The V and J genes are TRBV3-1 and TRBJ2-3, with D possibly called TRBD1 or TRBD2 (5 bases each). This CDR3 has 15 residues. The ends were cut back, 0 bases at V and 5 bases at J, with 12 bases in the middle. Germline CDR1 LGHDT, CDR2 YNNKEL (reference sequence). The CDR3 nucleotides read TGTGCCAGCAGCCAAGAAGACGGGGCAAGAGATACGCAGTATTTT. It is translated as CASSQEDGARDTQYF.

This clonotype was seen at least ten times. V usage is TRBV29-1 and J usage is TRBJ1-3, with 8 bases that match TRBD1. This CDR3 is 14 amino acids long. The germline gives CDR1 SQVTM, CDR2 ANQGSEA. With 6 bases clipped from V and 0 bases from J, the junction kept 4 bases outside the gene matches. CDR3: CSVRTGPSGNTIYF. For the CDR3, the DNA is TGCAGCGTGAGGACAGGGCCCTCTGGAAACACCATATATTTT. Together with reference TRBV29-1 and TRBJ1-3, the CDR3 gives the full variable domain: SAVISQKPSRDICQRGTSLTIQCQVDSQVTMMFWYRQQPGQSLTLIATANQGSEATYESGFVIDKFPISRPNLTFSTLTVSNMSPEDSSIYLCSVRTGPSGNTIYFGEGSWLTVV.

This clonotype was seen many times. The chain recombines TRBV5-6 with TRBJ1-1; no clear D gene. V lost 4 bases, J lost 3 bases, and 16 bases lay in between. Germline V gene sequence: CDR1 SGHDT, CDR2 YYEEEE. CDR3 length: 15 amino acids. CDR3: CASSEPQTVYTEAFF. CDR3 bases: TGTGCCAGCAGCGAGCCACAAACGGTCTACACTGAAGCTTTCTTT.

Many counts were recorded for this clonotype. The chain has TRBV29-1 and TRBJ2-3; 7 bases map to TRBD1. This CDR3 comprises 14 residues. Germline V gene lookup returns CDR1 SQVTM and CDR2 ANQGSEA. V lost 6 bases and J lost 2; bases outside the gene matches: 8. CDR3 coding DNA: TGCAGCGTCAAGAAGGGGGCCCTCACAGATACGCAGTATTTT. Amino acid sequence: CSVKKGALTDTQYF.

The chain uses TRBV18 and TRBJ2-1; D gene uncertain. The CDR3 has 13 amino acids. Per the germline V gene, CDR1 is KGHSH and CDR2 is LQKENI. Trimming stripped 6 bases from V and 6 bases from J, with 12 bases between. CDR3 in amino acids: CASSRLEGNEQFF. The CDR3 bases are TGTGCCAGCTCGCGGCTCGAAGGCAATGAGCAGTTCTTC. The full variable domain, its missing parts supplied by reference TRBV18 and TRBJ2-1, is NAGVMQNPRHLVRRRGQEARLRCSPMKGHSHVYWYRQLPEEGLKFMVYLQKENIIDESGMPKERFSAEFPKEGPSILRIQQVVRGDSAAYFCASSRLEGNEQFFGPGTRLTVL.

This clonotype was seen at least ten times. J is TRBJ1-1 and V is TRBV10-3; D remains ambiguous. Germline CDR1 ENHRY, CDR2 SYGVKD. Trimming stripped 0 bases from V and 0 bases from J, with 8 bases between. The CDR3 has 15 residues. The CDR3 here is CAISESQDLNTEAFF. The CDR3 DNA reads TGTGCCATCAGTGAGTCGCAGGATTTGAACACTGAAGCTTTCTTT.

By share, this clonotype counts as medium-sized. This rearrangement joins TRBV9 to TRBJ2-1; D perhaps matches TRBD1 (6 bases). V lost 6 bases and J lost 3, with 22 bases in between. The germline gives CDR1 SGDLS, CDR2 YYNGEE. The CDR3 contains 17 residues. CDR3 region: CASTPYERAGVYNEQFF. The CDR3 nucleotides are TGTGCCAGCACCCCCTACGAAAGGGCAGGGGTCTACAATGAGCAGTTCTTC.

This clonotype came up many times. The rearrangement uses TRBV5-8 and TRBJ2-2; maybe TRBD2 (5 bases). Trimming left V 3 bases short and J 8 bases short, with 11 bases between. Germline V gives CDR1 SGHTS, CDR2 YDEGEE. The CDR3 sequence is 13 residues long. CDR3 region: CASSSLWRGELFF. As DNA, the CDR3 is TGTGCCAGCAGCTCCCTTTGGAGGGGGGAGCTGTTTTTT. Looking up the rest from reference TRBV5-8 and TRBJ2-2 gives the full variable domain: EAGVTQSPTHLIKTRGQQATLRCSPISGHTSVYWYQQALGLGLQFLLWYDEGEERNRGNFPPRFSGRQFPNYSSELNVNALELEDSALYLCASSSLWRGELFFGEGSRLTVL.

This clonotype has a count of ten or more. The chain couples TRBV27 to TRBJ2-3, with D perhaps matching TRBD2 (5 bases). The germline V gene encodes CDR1 MNHEY and CDR2 SMNVEV (reference sequence). CDR3 length: 14 residues. Trimming took 8 bases from V and 2 from J, leaving 14 bases between them. The CDR3 DNA is TGTGCCAGCTGGGTGCGGGCGTACACAGATACGCAGTATTTT. Amino acids: CASWVRAYTDTQYF.

The J gene is TRBJ1-1, the V gene TRBV12-3 or TRBV12-4, with D unresolved. This CDR3 comprises 15 residues. V lost 1 base, J lost 1 base, and 10 bases lay in between. The DNA of the CDR3 is TGTGCCAGCAGTTTAGTTTTCCACCAGAACACTGAAGCTTTCTTT. It is translated as CASSLVFHQNTEAFF.

This clonotype has a count of ten or more. The gene calls are TRBV20-1 and TRBJ1-2, with D possibly TRBD1 on 5 matching bases. Germline V lookup: CDR1 DFQATT, CDR2 SNEGSKA (reference sequence). The CDR3 is 13 residues long. The V and J ends lost 4 bases and 4 bases respectively, with 13 bases between them. CDR3 loop: CSATDRGAYGYTF. The CDR3 bases are TGCAGTGCTACCGACAGAGGGGCCTATGGCTACACCTTC.

This clonotype was seen at least ten times. The chain uses TRBV12-3 or TRBV12-4 and TRBJ2-7, with D maybe TRBD1 (6 bases). The CDR3 runs to 13 residues. The V gene lost 6 bases and the J gene lost 2 bases, with 11 bases spanning the gap. The CDR3 loop reads CASSFGDTYEQYF. The CDR3 DNA sequence: TGTGCCAGCAGCTTTGGGGACACCTACGAGCAGTACTTC.

This clonotype was observed many times. The rearrangement joins TRBV20-1 to TRBJ2-3; TRBD2 might be the D (6 bases). This CDR3 comprises 15 residues. V was shortened by 5 bases and J by 4 bases, with 19 bases between the two germline ends. Germline values: CDR1 DFQATT, CDR2 SNEGSKA (reference sequence). CDR3 sequence reads: CSACRLEAIPDTQYF. CDR3 coding DNA: TGCAGTGCTTGCCGACTAGAAGCAATTCCAGATACGCAGTATTTT.

The CDR3 DNA is TGTGCCAGCAGCCCTAACTCCTACAATGAGCAGTTCTTC. Protein: CASSPNSYNEQFF. The chain couples TRBV7-2 to TRBJ2-1; D gene unclear. Germline CDR1 is SGHTA and CDR2 is FQGNSA. Trimming shortened V by 5 bases and J by 0 bases, and 5 bases separated the two germline ends. CDR3 length: 13 residues.

In this sample, this clonotype turned up many times. The chain has TRBV20-1 and TRBJ1-4, with a weak D call TRBD1 (6 bases). V was pared by 6 bases and J by 1 base, with 12 bases between. The CDR3 covers 14 residues. CDR1 and CDR2 (germline): DFQATT, SNEGSKA (reference sequence). The CDR3 DNA reads TGCAGTGCCCAGAAGGGGGGAACTAATGAAAAACTGTTTTTT. This encodes CSAQKGGTNEKLFF.